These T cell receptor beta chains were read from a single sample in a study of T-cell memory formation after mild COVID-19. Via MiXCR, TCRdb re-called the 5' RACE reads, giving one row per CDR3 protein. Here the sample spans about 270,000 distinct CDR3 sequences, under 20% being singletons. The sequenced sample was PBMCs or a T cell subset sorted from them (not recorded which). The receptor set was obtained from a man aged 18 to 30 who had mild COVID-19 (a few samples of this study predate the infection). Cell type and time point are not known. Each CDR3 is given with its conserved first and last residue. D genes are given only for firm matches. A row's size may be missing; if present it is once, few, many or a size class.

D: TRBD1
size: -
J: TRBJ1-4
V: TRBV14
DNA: TGTGCCAGCAGCCTAACCGGGACAGGGAATGAAAAACTGTTTTTT
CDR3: CASSLTGTGNEKLFF

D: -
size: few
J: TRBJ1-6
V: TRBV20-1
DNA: TGCAGTGCAAGGGCGGAGAATTCACCCCTCCACTTT
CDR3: CSARAENSPLHF

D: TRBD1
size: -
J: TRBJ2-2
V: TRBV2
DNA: TGTGCCAGCAGCTCCGGGACAGGGCCCACCGGGGAGCTGTTTTTT
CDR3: CASSSGTGPTGELFF

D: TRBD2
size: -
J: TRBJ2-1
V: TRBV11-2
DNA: TGTGCCAGCAGCACCCGCGGGGGGGCCTACAATGAGCAGTTCTTC
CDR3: CASSTRGGAYNEQFF

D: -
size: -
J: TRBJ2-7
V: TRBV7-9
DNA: TGTGCCAGCACCGCTTATATCCCCTCGCGTGGCGAGCAGTACTTC
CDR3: CASTAYIPSRGEQYF

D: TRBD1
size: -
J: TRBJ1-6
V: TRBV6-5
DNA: TGTGCCAGCAGTCAGACCATACAGGGGAGCTCCTATAATTCACCCCTCCACTTT
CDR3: CASSQTIQGSSYNSPLHF

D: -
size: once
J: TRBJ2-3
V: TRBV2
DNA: TGTGCCAGCTCGCAGCACACAGATACGCAGTATTTT
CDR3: CASSQHTDTQYF

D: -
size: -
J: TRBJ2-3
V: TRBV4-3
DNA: TGCGCCAGCAGCCAAGGTTCACGCAGTGGGGTCACAGATACGCAGTATTTT
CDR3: CASSQGSRSGVTDTQYF

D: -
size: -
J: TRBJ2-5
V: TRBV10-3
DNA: TGTGCCATTTGGGGAGGGGGCTCGCGAGAGACCCAGTACTTC
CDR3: CAIWGGGSRETQYF

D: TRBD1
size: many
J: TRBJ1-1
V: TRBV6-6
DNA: TGTGCCAGCAGTTACTCGAGCTCAGGGGGTAGCAACACTGAAGCTTTCTTT
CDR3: CASSYSSSGGSNTEAFF

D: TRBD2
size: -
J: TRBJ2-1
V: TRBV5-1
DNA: TGCGCCAGCAGCGGCGGGACTAGGGGGGCACACAACAATGAGCAGTTCTTC
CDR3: CASSGGTRGAHNNEQFF

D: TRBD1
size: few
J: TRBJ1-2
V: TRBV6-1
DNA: TGTGCCAGCAGAGACCCACGGACAGGGGCAAACTATGGCTACACCTTC
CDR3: CASRDPRTGANYGYTF